These 14 T cell receptor beta chains share one sample of origin, sequenced in a study of blood T cell repertoires in COVID-19 (dated by TCRdb to 2018 to 2021). The library relied on the immunoSEQ multiplex PCR assay. As stored in TCRdb, this immuneACCESS dataset retains in-frame rearrangements with V and J assigned. A fraction of the clones does not appear; measured against another copy, unresolved V genes explain less than half of the discrepancy, and the remainder lacks a known reason. In this sample the table shows around 260,000 clones, roughly nine tenths of which occur a single time. The top ten hold 4% of the sample. The sequenced material came from peripheral blood. The receptors were sampled from a man in his fifties or sixties who had recovered from COVID-19.

The CDR3, as DNA: TGTGCCAGCAGCCCCTCGGGGAACACTGAAGCTTTCTTT. Amino acids: CASSPSGNTEAFF. V and J are TRBV11-2 and TRBJ1-1; D not resolved. V was cut by 5 bases and J by 1 base, with 8 bases left in between. The V gene's germline CDR1 is SGHAT and CDR2 FQNNGV. This CDR3 is 13 amino acids long.

The chain has TRBV5-4 and TRBJ2-7, with TRBD2 matching over 8 bases. The trim removed 2 bases at V and 4 bases at J, leaving 5 bases unmatched. From germline, CDR1 is SGHNT and CDR2 YYREEE (reference sequence). The CDR3 runs 14 residues. The CDR3 protein is CASSLAGEAYEQYF. The CDR3 nucleotides read TGTGCCAGCAGCTTAGCGGGGGAGGCATACGAGCAGTACTTC.

This chain links TRBV30 with TRBJ1-6, with 7 bases identical to TRBD1. V shed 0 bases and J 10 bases; nucleotides not matched to a gene: 12. Germline lookup yields CDR1 GTSNPN and CDR2 SVGIG (reference sequence). The CDR3 spans 16 residues. Here the CDR3 DNA reads TGTGCCTGGAGTGTACGAGGTCCAGGGGGAGGCTCACCCCTCCACTTT. Residues: CAWSVRGPGGGSPLHF.

The CDR3 region has the DNA TGTGCCAGCAGCTCTAGCGGGGACTCCTACGAGCAGTACTTC. Translation: CASSSSGDSYEQYF. This chain joins TRBV3-1 (or the pseudogene TRBV3-2) and TRBJ2-7; 9 bases line up with TRBD2. Germline V lookup: CDR1 LGHDT, CDR2 YNNKEL (reference sequence). CDR3 length: 14 residues. V lost 5 bases to trimming and J lost 0 bases; unmatched junction nucleotides: 2.

This clone was seen just once. The chain couples TRBV2 to TRBJ1-1; 8 bases map to TRBD1. Germline V lookup: CDR1 SNHLY, CDR2 FYNNEI. J was trimmed by 6 bases and V by 6 bases; bases with no gene match: 3. This CDR3 region has 12 residues. The CDR3 region is CASRGQVAEAFF. The DNA of the CDR3 is TGTGCCAGCAGGGGACAGGTCGCTGAAGCTTTCTTT.

The chain joins TRBV13 to TRBJ2-4; TRBD1 agrees at 9 bases. CDR1 and CDR2 from the germline V gene are PRHDT and FYEKMQ (reference sequence). J gave up 2 bases and V 4 bases, and 9 bases lay outside the gene matches. This CDR3 spans 17 amino acids. CDR3 protein: CASSYNRGRGTKNIQYF. The CDR3 region has the DNA TGTGCCAGCAGCTACAACAGGGGGCGCGGGACCAAAAACATTCAGTACTTC. The full variable domain, with the rest looked up from reference TRBV13 and TRBJ2-4, is AAGVIQSPRHLIKEKRETATLKCYPIPRHDTVYWYQQGPGQDPQFLISFYEKMQSDKGSIPDRFSAQQFSDYHSELNMSSLELGDSALYFCASSYNRGRGTKNIQYFGAGTRLSVL.

Of note for this clone: This sample also contains other DNA sequences that code for the same CDR3. This chain joins TRBV9 and TRBJ1-3; tentative D call: TRBD1 (6 bases). Germline assignment: CDR1 SGDLS and CDR2 YYNGEE. The CDR3 has 15 residues. V was shortened by 4 bases and J by 0 bases, with 11 bases between the two germline ends. The CDR3 region is CASSSTGSSGNTIYF. The CDR3 DNA reads as TGTGCCAGCAGCTCGACAGGTTCCTCTGGAAACACCATATATTTT.

V is TRBV15 and J is TRBJ2-2; 8 bases match TRBD2. The CDR3 loop spans 17 amino acids. Germline V gene lookup returns CDR1 LNHNV and CDR2 YYDKDF (reference sequence). V shed 0 bases and J 7 bases; nucleotides not matched to a gene: 10. The CDR3 here is CATSREIVLAEVGELFF. The DNA of the CDR3 is TGTGCCACCAGCAGAGAAATAGTACTAGCGGAGGTCGGGGAGCTGTTTTTT.

The chain combines TRBV7-9 with TRBJ1-2; D ambiguous. The CDR3 loop spans 11 amino acids. CDR1 is SEHNR, CDR2 FQNEAQ, per germline (reference sequence). Trimming stripped 1 base from V and 11 bases from J, with 8 bases between. Here the CDR3 reads CASSLGREYTF. For the CDR3, the DNA is TGTGCCAGCAGCTTAGGACGGGAGTACACCTTC.

V usage is TRBV19 and J usage is TRBJ2-1, with D tentatively TRBD2 (6 bases). V gave up 0 bases and J gave up 4 bases, with 10 bases separating them. The CDR3 runs 15 residues. Germline V gives CDR1 LNHDA, CDR2 SQIVND (reference sequence). The CDR3 region is CASSIEGTDYNEQFF. CDR3 sequence (DNA): TGTGCCAGTAGTATAGAGGGGACTGATTACAATGAGCAGTTCTTC.

The V call is TRBV19, the J call TRBJ2-7; D perhaps matches TRBD1 (5 bases). From germline, CDR1 is LNHDA and CDR2 SQIVND (reference sequence). Trimming stripped 3 bases from V and 4 bases from J, with 10 bases between. The CDR3 length is 13 residues. The CDR3 DNA reads TGTGCCAGTAGTATTGGTCGGACATACGAGCAGTACTTC. As protein: CASSIGRTYEQYF.

The chain is built from TRBV3-1 (or the pseudogene TRBV3-2) and TRBJ2-7; D is uncertain. Germline V gives CDR1 LGHDT, CDR2 YNNKEL (reference sequence). With 1 base removed from V and 0 bases from J, the gap between germline ends came to 13 bases. The CDR3 has 16 amino acids. The DNA of the CDR3 is TGTGCCAGCAGCCAAGCCCCGGGTCCGATCTCCTACGAGCAGTACTTC. Its protein product is CASSQAPGPISYEQYF.

In this sample, this clone turned up a few times. CDR3 protein: CASSQGQGITDTQYF. CDR3 bases: TGTGCCAGTAGTCAGGGACAGGGGATTACAGATACGCAGTATTTT. This sequence joins TRBV19 and TRBJ2-3; 10 positions match TRBD1. Germline-derived CDR1 and CDR2 are LNHDA and SQIVND (reference sequence). After removal of 5 bases from V and 3 bases from J, the junction contained 5 bases not matched to a gene. There are 15 residues in the CDR3. Together with reference TRBV19 and TRBJ2-3, the CDR3 gives the full variable domain: DGGITQSPKYLFRKEGQNVTLSCEQNLNHDAMYWYRQDPGQGLRLIYYSQIVNDFQKGDIAEGYSVSREKKESFPLTVTSAQKNPTAFYLCASSQGQGITDTQYFGPGTRLTVL.

J is TRBJ1-1 and V is TRBV6-5; D remains unclear. CDR1 MNHEY and CDR2 SVGAGI come from the germline V gene. Trimming pared 5 bases from V and 1 base from J, leaving 14 bases between. The CDR3 contains 15 residues. The CDR3 nucleotides read TGTGCCAGCAGTCTCCAACAGCTTCCGAACACTGAAGCTTTCTTT. As protein: CASSLQQLPNTEAFF.